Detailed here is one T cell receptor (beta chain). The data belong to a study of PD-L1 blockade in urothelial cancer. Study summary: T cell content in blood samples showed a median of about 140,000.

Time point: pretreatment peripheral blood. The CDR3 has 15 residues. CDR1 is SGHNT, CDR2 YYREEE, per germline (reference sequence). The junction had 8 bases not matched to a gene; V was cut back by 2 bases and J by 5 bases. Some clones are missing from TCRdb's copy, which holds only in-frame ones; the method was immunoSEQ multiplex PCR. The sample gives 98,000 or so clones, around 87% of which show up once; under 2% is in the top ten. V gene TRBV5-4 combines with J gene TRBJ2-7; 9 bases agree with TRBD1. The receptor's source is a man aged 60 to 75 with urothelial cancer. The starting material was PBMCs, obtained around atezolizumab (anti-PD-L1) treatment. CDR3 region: CASSFPGTGRHEQYF. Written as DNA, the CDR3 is TGTGCCAGCAGCTTCCCCGGGACAGGGCGCCACGAGCAGTACTTC.